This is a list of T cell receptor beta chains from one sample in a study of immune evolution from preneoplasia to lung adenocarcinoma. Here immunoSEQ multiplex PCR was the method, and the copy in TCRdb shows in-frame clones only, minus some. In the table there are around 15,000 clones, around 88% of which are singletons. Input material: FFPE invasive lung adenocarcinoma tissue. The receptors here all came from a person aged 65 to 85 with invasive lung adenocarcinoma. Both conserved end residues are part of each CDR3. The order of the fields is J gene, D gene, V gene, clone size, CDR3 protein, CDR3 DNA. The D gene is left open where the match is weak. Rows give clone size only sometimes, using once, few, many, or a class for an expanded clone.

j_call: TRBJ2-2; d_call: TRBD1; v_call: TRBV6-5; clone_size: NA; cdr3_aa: CASSDDRATGELFF; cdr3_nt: TGTGCCAGCAGTGACGACAGGGCAACCGGGGAGCTGTTTTTT
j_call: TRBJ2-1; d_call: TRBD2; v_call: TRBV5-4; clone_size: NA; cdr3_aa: CASSLKAGGPNEQFF; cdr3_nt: TGTGCCAGCAGCTTGAAGGCGGGAGGGCCCAATGAGCAGTTCTTC
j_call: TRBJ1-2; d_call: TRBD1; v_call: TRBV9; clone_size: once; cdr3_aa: CASSVGDRGLYGYTF; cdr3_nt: TGTGCCAGCAGCGTAGGGGACAGGGGGCTCTATGGCTACACCTTC
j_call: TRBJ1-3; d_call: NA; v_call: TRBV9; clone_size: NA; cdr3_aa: CASSVVPSGNTIYF; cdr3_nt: TGTGCCAGCAGCGTAGTTCCCTCTGGAAACACCATATATTTT
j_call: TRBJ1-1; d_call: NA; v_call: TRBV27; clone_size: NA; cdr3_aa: CASSLSRGAVNTEAFF; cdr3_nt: TGTGCCAGCAGTTTATCAAGAGGGGCGGTGAACACTGAAGCTTTCTTT
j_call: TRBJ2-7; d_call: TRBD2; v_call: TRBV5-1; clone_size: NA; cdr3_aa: CASSFFGGKNYEQYF; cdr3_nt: TGCGCCAGCAGCTTCTTCGGGGGGAAAAACTACGAGCAGTACTTC
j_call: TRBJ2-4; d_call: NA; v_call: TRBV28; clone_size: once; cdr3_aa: CASSPGSQLAKNIQYF; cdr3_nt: TGTGCCAGCAGTCCAGGTTCGCAGCTAGCCAAAAACATTCAGTACTTC
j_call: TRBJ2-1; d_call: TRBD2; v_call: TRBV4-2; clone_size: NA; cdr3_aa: CASSLGTRGNEQFF; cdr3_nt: TGTGCCAGCAGCCTCGGGACTAGGGGCAATGAGCAGTTCTTC
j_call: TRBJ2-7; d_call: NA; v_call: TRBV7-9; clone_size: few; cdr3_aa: CASSLADRVVVEQYF; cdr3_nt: TGTGCCAGCAGCTTAGCTGACCGCGTAGTAGTCGAGCAGTACTTC
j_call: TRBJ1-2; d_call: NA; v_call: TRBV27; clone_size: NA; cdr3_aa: CASRWGGGYTF; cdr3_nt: TGTGCCAGCAGATGGGGAGGAGGCTACACCTTC
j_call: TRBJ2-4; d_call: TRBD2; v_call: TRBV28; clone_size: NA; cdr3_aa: CASSPLSGGSGNIQYF; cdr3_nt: TGTGCCAGCAGTCCCTTATCGGGCGGGAGCGGAAACATTCAGTACTTC
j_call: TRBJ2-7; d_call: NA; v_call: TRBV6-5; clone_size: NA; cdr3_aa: CASSYFATSYEQYF; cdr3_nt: TGTGCCAGCAGTTACTTTGCGACTTCCTACGAGCAGTACTTC
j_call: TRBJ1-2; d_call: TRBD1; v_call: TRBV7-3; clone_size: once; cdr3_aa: CASSPGQGAIYGYTF; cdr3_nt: TGTGCCAGCAGCCCCGGACAGGGGGCAATCTATGGCTACACCTTC
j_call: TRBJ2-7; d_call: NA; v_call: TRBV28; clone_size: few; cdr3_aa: CASSLSGTDLRFQYF; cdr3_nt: TGTGCCAGCAGTTTAAGCGGGACAGATCTACGATTTCAGTACTTC
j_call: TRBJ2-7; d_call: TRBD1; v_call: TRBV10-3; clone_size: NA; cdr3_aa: CATIDRGGYEQYF; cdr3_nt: TGTGCCACAATAGACAGGGGCGGCTACGAGCAGTACTTC
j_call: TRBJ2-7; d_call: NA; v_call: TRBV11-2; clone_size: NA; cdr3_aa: CASSFQTGPPYEQYF; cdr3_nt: TGTGCCAGCAGCTTCCAGACAGGTCCCCCTTACGAGCAGTACTTC
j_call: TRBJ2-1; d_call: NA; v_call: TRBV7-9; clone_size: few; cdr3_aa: CASSSGYNEQFF; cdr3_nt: TGTGCCAGCAGTTCGGGGTACAATGAGCAGTTCTTC
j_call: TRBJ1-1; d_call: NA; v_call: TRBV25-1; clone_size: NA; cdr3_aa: CASLGPEAFF; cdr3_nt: TGTGCCAGTCTGGGACCTGAAGCTTTCTTT
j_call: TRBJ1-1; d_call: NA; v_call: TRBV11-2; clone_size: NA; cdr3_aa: CASSLVGYTEAFF; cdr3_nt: TGTGCCAGCAGCTTAGTGGGCTACACTGAAGCTTTCTTT
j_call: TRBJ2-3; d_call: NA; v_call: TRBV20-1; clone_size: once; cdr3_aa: CSATPVDTQYF; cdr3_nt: TGCAGTGCTACCCCCGTGGATACGCAGTATTTT
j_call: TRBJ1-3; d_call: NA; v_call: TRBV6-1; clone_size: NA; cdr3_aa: CASSMASGNTIYF; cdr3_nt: TGTGCCAGCAGTATGGCATCTGGAAACACCATATATTTT
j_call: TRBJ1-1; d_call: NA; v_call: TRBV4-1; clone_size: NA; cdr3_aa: CASSQGRGDTEAFF; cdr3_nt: TGCGCCAGCAGCCAGGGGAGGGGGGACACTGAAGCTTTCTTT
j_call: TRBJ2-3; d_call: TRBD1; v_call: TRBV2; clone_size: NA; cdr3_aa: CASSELGTAFHNTQYF; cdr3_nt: TGTGCCAGCAGTGAATTGGGGACAGCCTTTCACAATACGCAGTATTTT
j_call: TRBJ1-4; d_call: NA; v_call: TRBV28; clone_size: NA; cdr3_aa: CASSLLVGEKLFF; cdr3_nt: TGTGCCAGCAGTTTATTGGTCGGCGAAAAACTGTTTTTT
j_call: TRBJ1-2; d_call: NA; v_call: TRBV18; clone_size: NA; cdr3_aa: CASSAGTNYGYTF; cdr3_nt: TGTGCCAGCTCAGCCGGCACTAACTATGGCTACACCTTC
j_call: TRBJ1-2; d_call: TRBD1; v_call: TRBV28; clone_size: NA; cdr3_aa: CASSQRQGSYGYTF; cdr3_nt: TGTGCCAGCAGCCAGAGACAGGGTTCCTATGGCTACACCTTC
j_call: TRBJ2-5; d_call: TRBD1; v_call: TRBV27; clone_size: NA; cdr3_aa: CASSPRTGADQETQYF; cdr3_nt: TGTGCCAGCAGTCCTCGGACAGGGGCGGACCAAGAGACCCAGTACTTC
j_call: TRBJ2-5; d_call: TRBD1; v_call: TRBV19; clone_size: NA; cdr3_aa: CASSPGQVQETQYF; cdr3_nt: TGTGCCAGTAGCCCCGGACAGGTCCAAGAGACCCAGTACTTC
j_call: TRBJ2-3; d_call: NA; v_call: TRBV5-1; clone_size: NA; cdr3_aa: CASSLGDTQYF; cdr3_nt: TGCGCCAGCAGCTTGGGCGATACGCAGTATTTT
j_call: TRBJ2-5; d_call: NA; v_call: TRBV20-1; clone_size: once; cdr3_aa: CSAENTETQYF; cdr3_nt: TGCAGTGCTGAGAATACCGAGACCCAGTACTTC
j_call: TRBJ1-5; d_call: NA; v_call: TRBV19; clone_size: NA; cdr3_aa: CASSDRPNQPQHF; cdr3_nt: TGTGCCAGTAGTGACAGACCAAATCAGCCCCAGCATTTT
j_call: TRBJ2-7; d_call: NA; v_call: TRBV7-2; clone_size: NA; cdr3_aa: CASSLVGRGRYYEQYF; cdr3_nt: TGTGCCAGCAGCTTAGTTGGCCGGGGACGATACTACGAGCAGTACTTC
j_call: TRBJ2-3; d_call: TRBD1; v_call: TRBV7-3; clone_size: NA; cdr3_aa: CASRKTGSSTDTQYF; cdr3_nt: TGTGCCAGCAGAAAGACAGGGTCTAGCACAGATACGCAGTATTTT
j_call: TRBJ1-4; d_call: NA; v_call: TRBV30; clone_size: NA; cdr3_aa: CAWSPLSNAGTRDGKLFF; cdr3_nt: TGTGCCTGGAGTCCGCTTTCGAACGCCGGGACCCGGGATGGAAAACTGTTTTTT
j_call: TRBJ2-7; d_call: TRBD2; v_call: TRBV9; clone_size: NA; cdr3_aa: CASTKTSGRDDEQYF; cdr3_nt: TGTGCCAGCACCAAAACTAGCGGGAGGGACGACGAGCAGTACTTC
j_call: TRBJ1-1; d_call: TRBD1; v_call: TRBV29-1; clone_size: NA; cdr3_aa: CSVVQGEIEAFF; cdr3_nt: TGCAGCGTTGTTCAGGGGGAGATTGAAGCTTTCTTT
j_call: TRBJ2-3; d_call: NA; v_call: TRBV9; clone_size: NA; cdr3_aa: CASSVGPGTTDTQYF; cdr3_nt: TGTGCCAGCAGCGTAGGTCCGGGGACCACAGATACGCAGTATTTT
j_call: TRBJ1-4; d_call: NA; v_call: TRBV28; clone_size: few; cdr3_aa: CASLDPTRSEKLFF; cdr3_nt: TGTGCCAGCCTCGACCCGACGAGAAGTGAAAAACTGTTTTTT
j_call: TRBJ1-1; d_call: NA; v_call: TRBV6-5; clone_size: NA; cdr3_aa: CASSYSTANTEAFF; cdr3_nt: TGTGCCAGCAGTTACTCGACAGCGAACACTGAAGCTTTCTTT
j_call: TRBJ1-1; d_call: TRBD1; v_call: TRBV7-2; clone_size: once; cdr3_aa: CASSRDRNTEAFF; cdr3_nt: TGTGCCAGCAGCCGGGACAGGAACACTGAAGCTTTCTTT
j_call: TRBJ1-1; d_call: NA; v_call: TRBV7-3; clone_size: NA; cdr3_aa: CASSLTPTSGVAFF; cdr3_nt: TGTGCCAGCAGCTTAACCCCGACCTCCGGGGTAGCTTTCTTT
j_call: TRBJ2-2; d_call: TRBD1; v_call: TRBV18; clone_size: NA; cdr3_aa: CASSPLRHRGNIKSTGELFF; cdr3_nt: TGTGCCAGCTCACCACTACGTCACAGGGGTAATATCAAGAGCACCGGGGAGCTGTTTTTT
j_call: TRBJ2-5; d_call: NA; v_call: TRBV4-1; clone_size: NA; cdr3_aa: CASSHDTGSGWETQYF; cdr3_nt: TGCGCCAGCAGCCATGATACAGGGTCAGGGTGGGAGACCCAGTACTTC
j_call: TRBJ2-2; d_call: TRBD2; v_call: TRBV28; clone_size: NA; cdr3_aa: CATTGTTNTGELFF; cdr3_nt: TGTGCCACTACCGGGACTACGAACACCGGGGAGCTGTTTTTT
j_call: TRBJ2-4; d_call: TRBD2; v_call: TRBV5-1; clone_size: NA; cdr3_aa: CASSSGLAGGRNNIQYF; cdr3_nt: TGCGCCAGCAGCTCAGGACTAGCGGGGGGGCGGAATAACATTCAGTACTTC
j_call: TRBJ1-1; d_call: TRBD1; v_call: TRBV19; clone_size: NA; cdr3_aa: CASSISRGLNTEAFF; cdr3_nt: TGTGCCAGTAGTATCTCCAGGGGGCTGAACACTGAAGCTTTCTTT
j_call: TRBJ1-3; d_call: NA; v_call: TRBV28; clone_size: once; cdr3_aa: CASSLNRQGSGNTIYF; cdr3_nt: TGTGCCAGCAGTTTAAACCGGCAGGGCTCTGGAAACACCATATATTTT
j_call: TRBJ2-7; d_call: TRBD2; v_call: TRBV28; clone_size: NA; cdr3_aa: CASSHTRTSRRSSYEQYF; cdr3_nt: TGTGCCAGCAGTCACACCCGGACTAGCCGAAGGAGCTCCTACGAGCAGTACTTC
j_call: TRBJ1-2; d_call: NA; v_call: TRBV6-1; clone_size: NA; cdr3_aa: CASRTLGQNYGYTF; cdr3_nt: TGTGCCAGCAGGACTTTGGGGCAGAACTATGGCTACACCTTC
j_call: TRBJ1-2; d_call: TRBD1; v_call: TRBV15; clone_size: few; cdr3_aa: CATSSPTGALDYGYTF; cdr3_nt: TGTGCCACCAGCAGCCCGACAGGGGCCCTTGACTATGGCTACACCTTC
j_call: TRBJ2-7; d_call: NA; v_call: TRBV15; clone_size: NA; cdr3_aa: CATSSGVGTEQYF; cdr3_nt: TGTGCCACCAGCTCCGGGGTAGGTACCGAGCAGTACTTC
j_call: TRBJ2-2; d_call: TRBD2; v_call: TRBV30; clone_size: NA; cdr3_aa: CAWRYRLAGVTGELFF; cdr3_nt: TGTGCCTGGAGGTACCGGCTAGCGGGAGTCACCGGGGAGCTGTTTTTT
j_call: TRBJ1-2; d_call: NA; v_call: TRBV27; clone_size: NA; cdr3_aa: CASRSMGGFDGYTF; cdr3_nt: TGTGCCAGCAGGTCCATGGGGGGGTTCGATGGCTACACCTTC
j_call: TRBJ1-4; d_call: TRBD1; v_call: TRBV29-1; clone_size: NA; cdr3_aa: CSVVRQGIREKLFF; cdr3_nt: TGCAGCGTTGTAAGACAGGGTATTAGGGAAAAACTGTTTTTT
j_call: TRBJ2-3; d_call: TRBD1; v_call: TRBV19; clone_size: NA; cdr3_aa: CASSGQGEADTQYF; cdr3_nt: TGTGCCAGTAGTGGACAGGGGGAGGCGGATACGCAGTATTTT
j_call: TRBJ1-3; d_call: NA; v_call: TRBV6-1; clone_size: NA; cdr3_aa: CASSPGTSSGNTIYF; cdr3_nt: TGTGCCAGCAGCCCAGGGACTTCCTCTGGAAACACCATATATTTT
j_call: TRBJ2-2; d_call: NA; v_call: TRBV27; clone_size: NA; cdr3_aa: CASSFGGELFF; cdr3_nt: TGTGCCAGCAGTTTCGGCGGGGAGCTGTTTTTT
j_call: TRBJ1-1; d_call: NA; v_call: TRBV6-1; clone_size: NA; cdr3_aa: CASSLMGNTEAFF; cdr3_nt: TGTGCCAGCAGCCTAATGGGGAACACTGAAGCTTTCTTT
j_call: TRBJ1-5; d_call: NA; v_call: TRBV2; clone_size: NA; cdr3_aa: CASSEQYNQPQHF; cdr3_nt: TGTGCCAGCAGTGAACAGTACAATCAGCCCCAGCATTTT